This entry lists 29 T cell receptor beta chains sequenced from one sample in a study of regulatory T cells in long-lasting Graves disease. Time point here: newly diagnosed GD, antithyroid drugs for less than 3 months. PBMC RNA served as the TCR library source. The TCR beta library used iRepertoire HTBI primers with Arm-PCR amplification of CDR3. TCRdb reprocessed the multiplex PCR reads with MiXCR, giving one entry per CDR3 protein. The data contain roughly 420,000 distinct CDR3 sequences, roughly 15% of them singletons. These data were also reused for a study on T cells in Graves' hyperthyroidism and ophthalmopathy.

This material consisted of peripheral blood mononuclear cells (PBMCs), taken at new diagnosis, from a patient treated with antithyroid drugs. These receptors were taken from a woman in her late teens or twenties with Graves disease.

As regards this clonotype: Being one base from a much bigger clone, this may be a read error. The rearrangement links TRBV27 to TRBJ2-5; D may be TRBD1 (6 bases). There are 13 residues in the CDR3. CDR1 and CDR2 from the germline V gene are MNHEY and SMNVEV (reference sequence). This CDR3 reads CASGRGIQETQHF. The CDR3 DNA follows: TGTGCCAGCGGCAGGGGTATCCAAGAGACCCAGCACTTC.

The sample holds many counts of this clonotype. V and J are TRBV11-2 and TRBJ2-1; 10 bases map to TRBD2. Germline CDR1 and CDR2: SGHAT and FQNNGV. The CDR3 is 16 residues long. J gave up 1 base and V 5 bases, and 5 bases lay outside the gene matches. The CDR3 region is CASSHLAGASYNEQFF. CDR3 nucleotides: TGTGCCAGCAGCCACCTAGCGGGGGCTTCCTACAATGAGCAGTTCTTC.

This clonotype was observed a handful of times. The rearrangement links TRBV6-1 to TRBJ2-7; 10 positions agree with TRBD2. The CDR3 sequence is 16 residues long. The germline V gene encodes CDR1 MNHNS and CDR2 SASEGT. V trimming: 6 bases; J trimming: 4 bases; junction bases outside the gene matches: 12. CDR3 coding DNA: TGTGCCAGCAGGCCCTTATTTCTAGCGGGAGCTTACGAGCAGTACTTC. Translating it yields CASRPLFLAGAYEQYF.

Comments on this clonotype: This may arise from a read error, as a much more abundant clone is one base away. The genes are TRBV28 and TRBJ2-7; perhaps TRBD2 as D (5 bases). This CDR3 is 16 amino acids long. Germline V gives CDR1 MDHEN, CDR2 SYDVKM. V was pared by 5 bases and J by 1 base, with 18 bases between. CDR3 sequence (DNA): TGTGCCAGCAGTCCGCGGAGCAGGAGAGGGTCCTACGAGCAGTACTTC. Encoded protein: CASSPRSRRGSYEQYF.

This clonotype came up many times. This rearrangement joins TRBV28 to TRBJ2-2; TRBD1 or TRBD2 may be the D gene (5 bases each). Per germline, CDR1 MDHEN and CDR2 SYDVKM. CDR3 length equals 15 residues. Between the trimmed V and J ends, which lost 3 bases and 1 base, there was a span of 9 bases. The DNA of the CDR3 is TGTGCCAGCAGTTTTTTGAGGGGGAACACCGGGGAGCTGTTTTTT. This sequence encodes CASSFLRGNTGELFF.

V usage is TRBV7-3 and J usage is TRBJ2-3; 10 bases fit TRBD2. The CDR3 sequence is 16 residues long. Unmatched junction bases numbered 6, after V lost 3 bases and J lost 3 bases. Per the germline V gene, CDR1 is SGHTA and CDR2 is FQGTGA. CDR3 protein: CASSFSGRYSTDTQYF. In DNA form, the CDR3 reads TGTGCCAGCAGCTTTAGCGGGAGGTATAGTACAGATACGCAGTATTTT.

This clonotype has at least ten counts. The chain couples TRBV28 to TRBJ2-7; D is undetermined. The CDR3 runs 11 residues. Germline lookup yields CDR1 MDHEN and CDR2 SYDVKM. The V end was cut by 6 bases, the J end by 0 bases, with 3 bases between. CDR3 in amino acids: CASRTSYEQYF. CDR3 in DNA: TGTGCCAGCAGGACCTCCTACGAGCAGTACTTC.

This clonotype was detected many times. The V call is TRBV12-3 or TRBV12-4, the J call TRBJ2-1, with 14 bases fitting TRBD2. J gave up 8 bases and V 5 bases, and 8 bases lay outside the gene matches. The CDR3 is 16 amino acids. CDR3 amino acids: CASSPRLAGGPYEQFF. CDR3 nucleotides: TGTGCCAGCAGTCCACGACTAGCGGGAGGGCCATATGAGCAGTTCTTC.

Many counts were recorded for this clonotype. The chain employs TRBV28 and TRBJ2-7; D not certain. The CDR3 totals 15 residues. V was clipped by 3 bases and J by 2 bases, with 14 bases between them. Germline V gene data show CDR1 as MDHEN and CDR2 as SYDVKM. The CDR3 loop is CASSFLPGMAYEQYF. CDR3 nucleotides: TGTGCCAGCAGTTTTTTGCCCGGAATGGCCTACGAGCAGTACTTC.

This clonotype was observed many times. The CDR3 nucleotides read TGCAGTGCTAGAAGCTTAGGTCCGGACAATGAGCAGTTCTTC. Translating gives CSARSLGPDNEQFF. This chain uses TRBV20-1 with TRBJ2-1; D ambiguous. The CDR3 runs 14 residues. V was pared by 2 bases and J by 5 bases, with 13 bases between. Per the germline V gene, CDR1 is DFQATT and CDR2 is SNEGSKA (reference sequence).

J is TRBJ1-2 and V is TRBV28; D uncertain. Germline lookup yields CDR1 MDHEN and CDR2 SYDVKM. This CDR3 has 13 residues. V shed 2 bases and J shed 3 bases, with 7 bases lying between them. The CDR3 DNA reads TGTGCCAGCAGTTTACGTCAAGACTATGGCTACACCTTC. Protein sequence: CASSLRQDYGYTF.

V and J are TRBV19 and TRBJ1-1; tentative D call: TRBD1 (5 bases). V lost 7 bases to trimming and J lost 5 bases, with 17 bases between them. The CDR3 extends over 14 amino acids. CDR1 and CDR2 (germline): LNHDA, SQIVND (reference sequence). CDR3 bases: TGTGCCAGTACCAACGGGGCAGGGTGGACTGAAGCTTTCTTT. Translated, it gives CASTNGAGWTEAFF.

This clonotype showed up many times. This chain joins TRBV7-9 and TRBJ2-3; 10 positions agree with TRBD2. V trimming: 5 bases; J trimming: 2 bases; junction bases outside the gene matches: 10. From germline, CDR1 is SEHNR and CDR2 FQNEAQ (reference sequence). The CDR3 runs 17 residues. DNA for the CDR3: TGTGCCAGCAGCGCCCAACCCGGGACTAGCGCCACAGATACGCAGTATTTT. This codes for CASSAQPGTSATDTQYF.

The CDR3 DNA follows: TGTGCCAGCAGTTTAGATGCAGGGGGAATAAGTACGCAGTATTTT. Amino acids: CASSLDAGGISTQYF. The genes are TRBV12-3 or TRBV12-4 and TRBJ2-3, with 7 bases matching TRBD1. CDR3 length equals 15 residues. Trimming removed 1 base from V and 8 bases from J; junction bases left unmatched: 9.

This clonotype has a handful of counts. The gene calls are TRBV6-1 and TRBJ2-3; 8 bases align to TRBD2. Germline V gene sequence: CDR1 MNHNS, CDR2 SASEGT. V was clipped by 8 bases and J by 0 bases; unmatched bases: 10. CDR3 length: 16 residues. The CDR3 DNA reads TGTGCCAGCGTGACGTTGCCTAGCGGGAGCACAGATACGCAGTATTTT. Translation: CASVTLPSGSTDTQYF.

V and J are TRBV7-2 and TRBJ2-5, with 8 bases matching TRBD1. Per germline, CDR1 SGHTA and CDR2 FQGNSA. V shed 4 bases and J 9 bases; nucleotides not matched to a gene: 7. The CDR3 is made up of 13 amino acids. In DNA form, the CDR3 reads TGTGCCAGCAGCTCGGGATCACAGGGGGCCCAGTACTTC. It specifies CASSSGSQGAQYF. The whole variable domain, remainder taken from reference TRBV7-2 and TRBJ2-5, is GAGVSQSPSNKVTEKGKDVELRCDPISGHTALYWYRQSLGQGLEFLIYFQGNSAPDKSGLPSDRFSAERTGGSVSTLTIQRTQQEDSAVYLCASSSGSQGAQYFGPGTRLLVL.

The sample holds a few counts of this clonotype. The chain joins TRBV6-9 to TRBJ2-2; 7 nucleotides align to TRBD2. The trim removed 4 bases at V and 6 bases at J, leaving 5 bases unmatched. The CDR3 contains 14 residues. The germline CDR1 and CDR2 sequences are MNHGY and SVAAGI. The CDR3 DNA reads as TGTGCCAGCAGTTCGGGACTACTGGCCGGGGAGCTGTTTTTT. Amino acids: CASSSGLLAGELFF.

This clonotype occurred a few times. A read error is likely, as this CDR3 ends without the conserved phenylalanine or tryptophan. The CDR3, as DNA: TGTGCCAGCAGCCCTCTAGCGGGGACTAGCACAGATACGCAGTATTCT. Protein: CASSPLAGTSTDTQYS. This rearrangement joins TRBV7-2 to TRBJ2-3; 9 nucleotides match TRBD2. The CDR3 is made up of 16 amino acids. V shed 5 bases, J shed 0 bases, and the junction held 6 bases outside the gene matches. CDR1 SGHTA and CDR2 FQGNSA come from the germline V gene.

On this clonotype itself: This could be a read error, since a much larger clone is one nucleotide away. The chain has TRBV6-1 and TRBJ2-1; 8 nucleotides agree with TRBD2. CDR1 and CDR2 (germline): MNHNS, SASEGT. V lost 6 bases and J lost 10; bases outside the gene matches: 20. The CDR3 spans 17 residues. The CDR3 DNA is TGTGCCAGCAGACGCCAGGGGCGCGGTAGCGGGATCTACGAGCAGTTCTTC. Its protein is CASRRQGRGSGIYEQFF.

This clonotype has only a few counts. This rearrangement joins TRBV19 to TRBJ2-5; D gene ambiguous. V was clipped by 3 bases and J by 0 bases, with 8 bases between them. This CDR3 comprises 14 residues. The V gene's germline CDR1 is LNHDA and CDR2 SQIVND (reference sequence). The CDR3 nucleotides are TGTGCCAGTAGTATTTCAGAAAACCAAGAGACCCAGTACTTC. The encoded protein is CASSISENQETQYF.

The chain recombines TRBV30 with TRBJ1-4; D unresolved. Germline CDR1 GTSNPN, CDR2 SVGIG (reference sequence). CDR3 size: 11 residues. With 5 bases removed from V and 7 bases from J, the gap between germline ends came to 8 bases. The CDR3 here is CAWGLVEKLFF. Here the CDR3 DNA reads TGTGCCTGGGGGCTTGTTGAAAAACTGTTTTTT.

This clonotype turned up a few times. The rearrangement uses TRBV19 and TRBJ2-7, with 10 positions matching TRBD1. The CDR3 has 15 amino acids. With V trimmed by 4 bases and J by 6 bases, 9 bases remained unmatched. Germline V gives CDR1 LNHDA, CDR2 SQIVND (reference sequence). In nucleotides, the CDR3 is TGTGCCAGTAGTAGATCCGGGACAGGGGTGTCCGAGCAGTACTTC. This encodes CASSRSGTGVSEQYF. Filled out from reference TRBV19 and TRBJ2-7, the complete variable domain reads DGGITQSPKYLFRKEGQNVTLSCEQNLNHDAMYWYRQDPGQGLRLIYYSQIVNDFQKGDIAEGYSVSREKKESFPLTVTSAQKNPTAFYLCASSRSGTGVSEQYFGPGTRLTVT.

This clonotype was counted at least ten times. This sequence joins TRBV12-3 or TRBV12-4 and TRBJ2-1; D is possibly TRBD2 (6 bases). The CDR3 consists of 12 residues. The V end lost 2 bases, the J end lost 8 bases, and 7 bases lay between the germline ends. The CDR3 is CASSLWGDEQFF. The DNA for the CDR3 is TGTGCCAGCAGTTTATGGGGGGATGAGCAGTTCTTC.

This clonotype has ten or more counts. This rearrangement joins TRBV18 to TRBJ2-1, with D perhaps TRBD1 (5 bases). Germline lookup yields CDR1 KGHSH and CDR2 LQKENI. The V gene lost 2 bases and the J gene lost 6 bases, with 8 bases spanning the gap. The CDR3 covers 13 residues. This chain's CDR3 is CASSPLTVNEQFF. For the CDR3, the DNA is TGTGCCAGCTCACCATTGACAGTCAATGAGCAGTTCTTC.

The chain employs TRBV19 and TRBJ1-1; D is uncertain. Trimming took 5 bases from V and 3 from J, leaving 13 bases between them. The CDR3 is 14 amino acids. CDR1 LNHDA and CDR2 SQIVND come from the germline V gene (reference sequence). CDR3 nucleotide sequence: TGTGCCAGTAGTTGGGGTCAGGCGGACACTGAAGCTTTCTTT. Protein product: CASSWGQADTEAFF.

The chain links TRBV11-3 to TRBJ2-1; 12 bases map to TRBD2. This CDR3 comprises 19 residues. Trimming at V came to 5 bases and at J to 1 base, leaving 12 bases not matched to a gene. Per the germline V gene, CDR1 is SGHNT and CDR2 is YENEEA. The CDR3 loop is CASSPGWTSGTNSYNEQFF. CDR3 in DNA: TGTGCCAGCAGCCCCGGGTGGACTAGCGGGACCAATTCCTACAATGAGCAGTTCTTC.

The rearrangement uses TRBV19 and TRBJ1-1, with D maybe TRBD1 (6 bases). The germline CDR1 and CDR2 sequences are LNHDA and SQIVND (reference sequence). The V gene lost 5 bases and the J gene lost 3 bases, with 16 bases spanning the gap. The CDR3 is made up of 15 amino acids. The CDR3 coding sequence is TGTGCCAGTAGTTTGGACCAGGGGTTCTACACTGAAGCTTTCTTT. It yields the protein CASSLDQGFYTEAFF.

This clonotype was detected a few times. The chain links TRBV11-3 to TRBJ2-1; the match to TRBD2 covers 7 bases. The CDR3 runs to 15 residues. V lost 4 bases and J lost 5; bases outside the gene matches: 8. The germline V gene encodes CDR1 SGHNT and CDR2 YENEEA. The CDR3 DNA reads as TGTGCCAGCAGCTCCTCGAGGACTAGAAACAATGAGCAGTTCTTC. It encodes CASSSSRTRNNEQFF.

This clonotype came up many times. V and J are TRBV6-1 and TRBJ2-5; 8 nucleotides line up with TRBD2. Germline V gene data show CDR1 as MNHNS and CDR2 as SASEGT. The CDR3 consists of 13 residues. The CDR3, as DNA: TGTGCTTCGGGACTAGGAGGTTTGGAGACCCAGTACTTC. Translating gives CASGLGGLETQYF.